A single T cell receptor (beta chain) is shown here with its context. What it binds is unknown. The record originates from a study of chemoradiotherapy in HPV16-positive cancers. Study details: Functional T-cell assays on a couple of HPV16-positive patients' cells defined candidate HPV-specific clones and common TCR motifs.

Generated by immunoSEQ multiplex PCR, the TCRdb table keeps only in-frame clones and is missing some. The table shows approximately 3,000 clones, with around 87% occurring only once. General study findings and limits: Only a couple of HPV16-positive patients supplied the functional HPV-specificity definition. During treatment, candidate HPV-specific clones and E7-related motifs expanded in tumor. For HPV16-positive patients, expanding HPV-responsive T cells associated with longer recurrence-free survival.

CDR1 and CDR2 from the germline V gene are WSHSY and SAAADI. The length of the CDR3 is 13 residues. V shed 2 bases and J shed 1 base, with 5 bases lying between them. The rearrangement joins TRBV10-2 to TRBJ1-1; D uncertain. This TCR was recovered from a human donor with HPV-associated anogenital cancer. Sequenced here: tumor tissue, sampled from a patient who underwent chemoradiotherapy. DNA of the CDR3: TGCGCCAGCAGTGAGGGAGGGAACACTGAAGCTTTCTTT. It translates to CASSEGGNTEAFF.